The rows below give T cell receptor beta chains drawn from one sample of a study of blood T cell repertoires in COVID-19. Clones were sequenced by immunoSEQ multiplex PCR, and TCRdb holds only the in-frame ones, with some missing. The table lists about 250,000 clones, approximately 83% of them singletons. Sequenced sample: peripheral blood. The receptors derive from a human donor in a cohort sampled during active COVID-19. Both conserved end residues are part of each CDR3. The D gene is left open where the match is weak. Some rows mark clone size as missing; the rest say once, few, many or name a class of expanded clone.

clone size	V gene	J gene	D gene	CDR3 DNA	CDR3 protein
once	TRBV7-2	TRBJ1-1	NA	TGTGCCAGCAGCTTAGGAGGGAGTGGGACTGAAGCTTTCTTT	CASSLGGSGTEAFF
NA	TRBV7-2	TRBJ2-4	NA	TGTGCCAGCAGCCAAATCCAGGGAAACATTCAGTACTTC	CASSQIQGNIQYF
few	TRBV13	TRBJ2-2	TRBD1	TGTGCCAGCCGGGGACAGGGAATGGGTGCCGGGGAGCTGTTTTTT	CASRGQGMGAGELFF
NA	TRBV29-1	TRBJ2-1	TRBD2	TGCAGCGTTGAAGAAGGTAGCGGGGGGGCATCCTACAATGAGCAGTTCTTC	CSVEEGSGGASYNEQFF
NA	TRBV6-5	TRBJ2-7	TRBD2	TGTGCCAGCAGTTCGGGACTACCGGGCGAGCAGTACTTC	CASSSGLPGEQYF
NA	TRBV7-3	TRBJ2-3	TRBD1	TGTGCCAGCAGCGACGGGACAGGGGCCAACACGCAGTATTTT	CASSDGTGANTQYF
once	TRBV11-2	TRBJ2-3	NA	TGTGCCAGCAGCTTCCGAGGAGGCCTGGGAGCGATAGATACGCAGTATTTT	CASSFRGGLGAIDTQYF
NA	TRBV3-1/TRBV3-2	TRBJ1-4	TRBD1	TGTGCCAGCAGCCAAGCCAAAACCCGGGACAGGGGTGAAAAACTGTTTTTT	CASSQAKTRDRGEKLFF
NA	TRBV19	TRBJ2-3	TRBD1	TGTGCCAGTAGTTCGCGGACAGGGGCTAGCACAGATACGCAGTATTTT	CASSSRTGASTDTQYF
NA	TRBV7-9	TRBJ2-3	NA	TGTGCCAGCAGCTTAGAGGAGCGTGATACGCAGTATTTT	CASSLEERDTQYF
NA	TRBV5-1	TRBJ2-7	TRBD1	TGCGCCAGCAGCTTCCCGGGACAGGGGGCCCACGAGCAGTACTTC	CASSFPGQGAHEQYF
NA	TRBV18	TRBJ2-3	TRBD2	TGTGCCAGCTCACCACTGAGACTAGCGGGAGAGGGGGATACGCAGTATTTT	CASSPLRLAGEGDTQYF
NA	TRBV7-2	TRBJ2-3	TRBD2	TGTGCCAGCAGCCAGACTAGCGATGGCACAGATACGCAGTATTTT	CASSQTSDGTDTQYF
NA	TRBV6-2/TRBV6-3	TRBJ2-3	NA	TGTGCCAGCAGCAGCCTCGGGAGAACAGATACGCAGTATTTT	CASSSLGRTDTQYF
NA	TRBV19	TRBJ2-3	TRBD1	TGTGCCAGTAGTACCCGGACAGGGCCCACAGATACGCAGTATTTT	CASSTRTGPTDTQYF
NA	TRBV27	TRBJ1-2	NA	TGTGCCAGCAGTCCCAAGGCGGGGGGCTACACCTTC	CASSPKAGGYTF
NA	TRBV24-1	TRBJ2-4	NA	TGTGCCACCATGGGGGGAGCCAAAAACATTCAGTACTTC	CATMGGAKNIQYF
NA	TRBV23-1	TRBJ1-1	NA	TGCGCCAGCCTTTCCCCCCGGGAACCTGAAGCTTTCTTT	CASLSPREPEAFF
NA	TRBV3-1/TRBV3-2	TRBJ1-6	NA	TGTGCCAGCAGCCAAAATACGGTTCCCTATTCACCCCTCCACTTT	CASSQNTVPYSPLHF
NA	TRBV29-1	TRBJ2-5	TRBD1	TGCAGCGTTAGGGGACAGCCCCGCGAGACCCAGTACTTC	CSVRGQPRETQYF
NA	TRBV15	TRBJ1-5	TRBD1	TGTGCCACCAGCAGCGACAGGGAGGGCAATCAGCCCCAGCATTTT	CATSSDREGNQPQHF
NA	TRBV6-5	TRBJ2-3	NA	TGTGCCAGCAGCCCCGGTCAGGAGGCAGATACGCAGTATTTT	CASSPGQEADTQYF
NA	TRBV2	TRBJ2-1	NA	TGTGCCAGCTACCTACCCCGCTCCTACAATGAGCAGTTCTTC	CASYLPRSYNEQFF
NA	TRBV20-1	TRBJ1-3	NA	TGCAGTGCTAGTTATGGTGCGAACCGGGGAAACACCATATATTTT	CSASYGANRGNTIYF
NA	TRBV19	TRBJ1-1	NA	TGTGCCAGTAGTAGGAACAAGGGCGACAGGCCTACTGAAGCTTTCTTT	CASSRNKGDRPTEAFF
NA	TRBV10-2	TRBJ2-7	TRBD1	TGCGCCAGCAGTCGGGGACAGTACGAGCAGTACTTC	CASSRGQYEQYF
NA	TRBV7-2	TRBJ2-2	NA	TGTGCCAGCAGCTTAAGCGGGCGCGGCACCGGGGAGCTGTTTTTT	CASSLSGRGTGELFF
NA	TRBV28	TRBJ2-1	NA	TGTGCCAGCAGTCGCGAGGGAGGTTACAATGAGCAGTTCTTC	CASSREGGYNEQFF
few	TRBV5-6	TRBJ2-6	NA	TGTGCCAGCAGCTTGGCCGGACACTCTGGGGCCAACGTCCTGACTTTC	CASSLAGHSGANVLTF
NA	TRBV18	TRBJ2-7	NA	TGTGCCAGCTCACCGAGAGAGGGCGAGCAGTACTTC	CASSPREGEQYF
NA	TRBV4-1	TRBJ1-1	TRBD1	TGCGCCAGCAGCCACGGACAGGGGGGTAACACTGAAGCTTTCTTT	CASSHGQGGNTEAFF
NA	TRBV14	TRBJ2-1	TRBD1	TGTGCCAGCAGCCACGGGACAGGGGCCGACAATGAGCAGTTCTTC	CASSHGTGADNEQFF
NA	TRBV11-2	TRBJ2-5	NA	TGTGCCAGCAGCACCGGAGGGGGGGGGCGAGAGACCCAGTACTTC	CASSTGGGGRETQYF
NA	TRBV5-6	TRBJ1-2	NA	TGTGCCAGCAACCTTCAGACAGGCAACTATGGCTACACCTTC	CASNLQTGNYGYTF
NA	TRBV7-8	TRBJ1-5	NA	TGTGCCAGCAGCCCCTACAATCAGCCCCAGCATTTT	CASSPYNQPQHF
few	TRBV5-6	TRBJ2-1	TRBD1	TGTGCCAGCAGCTTGGCAGGGGGCTTGTCTTGGGGTGAGCAGTTCTTC	CASSLAGGLSWGEQFF
NA	TRBV7-9	TRBJ1-1	NA	TGTGCCAGCAGCCCCGATGACAGAGCGAACACTGAAGCTTTCTTT	CASSPDDRANTEAFF
once	TRBV7-6	TRBJ2-5	TRBD2	TGTGCCAGCAGCTTAGCGTCACTAGCGGGTCAAGAGACCCAGTACTTC	CASSLASLAGQETQYF
NA	TRBV27	TRBJ1-1	TRBD1	TGTGCCAGCAGCCGGGGACAGGGGGCGGGGGTGAACACTGAAGCTTTCTTT	CASSRGQGAGVNTEAFF
NA	TRBV5-8	TRBJ1-1	TRBD1	TGTGCCAGCAGCCACTCACAGGGGGCGAGTGAAGCTTTCTTT	CASSHSQGASEAFF
NA	TRBV11-2	TRBJ1-1	NA	TGTGCCAGCAGCTCCCCCAGGGAGGTGGGCACTGAAGCTTTCTTT	CASSSPREVGTEAFF
NA	TRBV6-1	TRBJ1-2	NA	TGTGCCAGCAGTGAAGGAACAGAAATCTATGGCTACACCTTC	CASSEGTEIYGYTF
NA	TRBV9	TRBJ2-2	TRBD1	TGTGCCAGCAGCTTCGCCGGGACAGGGGGTTTCGGGGAGCTGTTTTTT	CASSFAGTGGFGELFF
NA	TRBV13	TRBJ2-3	TRBD1	TGTGCCAGCAGCTTAGGCGTAGGACAGGTGAGGACAGATACGCAGTATTTT	CASSLGVGQVRTDTQYF
NA	TRBV29-1	TRBJ1-3	TRBD1	TGCAGCGTCAACGTAGGGGGCAGTGGAAACACCATATATTTT	CSVNVGGSGNTIYF
NA	TRBV14	TRBJ2-7	NA	TGTGCCAGCAGCCAAAGCCTCTACGAGCAGTACTTC	CASSQSLYEQYF